What follows is one T cell receptor beta chain and its context. The CDR3 has 15 residues. Looked up from germline, CDR1 is MNHNY and CDR2 is SVGAGI (reference sequence). V dropped 0 bases and J dropped 4 bases, with 13 bases sitting between them. These data come from a study of blood T cell repertoires in COVID-19. Looking at the study overall: The origin of the acute and convalescent COVID-19 samples was the United States, Italy and Spain. T cells, B-cell-depleted T cells, or PBMCs supplied cDNA or gDNA.

In the authors' methods: Estimates of nucleated cell counts were drawn from the amplification of reference gene primers. Some clones are missing from TCRdb's copy, which holds only in-frame ones; the method was immunoSEQ multiplex PCR. For V, J and clone size, that table is used; D and trimming come from the DNA. The sample has some 110,000 clones; roughly 80% are singletons. The chain combines TRBV6-6 with TRBJ2-7; D is possibly TRBD2 (5 bases). This sequence originates from a woman of 80 years or more with acute or convalescent COVID-19. The source material was peripheral blood. The CDR3 DNA follows: TGTGCCAGCAGTTACTCGAGACCGGGAATATACGAGCAGTACTTC. Translated: CASSYSRPGIYEQYF.